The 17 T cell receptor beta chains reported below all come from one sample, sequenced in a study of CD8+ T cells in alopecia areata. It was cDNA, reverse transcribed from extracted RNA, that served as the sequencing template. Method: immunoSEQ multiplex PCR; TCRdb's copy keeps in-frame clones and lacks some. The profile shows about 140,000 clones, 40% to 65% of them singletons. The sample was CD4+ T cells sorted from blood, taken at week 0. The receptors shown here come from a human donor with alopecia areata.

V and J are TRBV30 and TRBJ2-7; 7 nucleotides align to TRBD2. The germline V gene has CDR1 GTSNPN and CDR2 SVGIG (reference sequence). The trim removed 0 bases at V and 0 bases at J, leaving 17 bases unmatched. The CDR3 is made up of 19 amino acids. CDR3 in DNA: TGTGCCTGGAGTGTTCTAGATAGGGTGGTGGGGACTACCTCCTACGAGCAGTACTTC. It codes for CAWSVLDRVVGTTSYEQYF.

The CDR3 loop is CSVSGTTQETQYF. The CDR3, as DNA: TGCAGCGTCTCCGGGACCACACAAGAGACCCAGTACTTC. The genes are TRBV29-1 and TRBJ2-5, with D perhaps being TRBD1 or TRBD2 (5 bases each). V was pared by 6 bases and J by 2 bases, with 13 bases between. CDR1 and CDR2 (germline): SQVTM, ANQGSEA. The CDR3 totals 13 residues.

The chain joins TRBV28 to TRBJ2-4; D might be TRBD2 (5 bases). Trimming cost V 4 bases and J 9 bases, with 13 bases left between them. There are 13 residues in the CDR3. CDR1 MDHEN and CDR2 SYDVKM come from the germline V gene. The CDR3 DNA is TGTGCCAGCAGTTCGGCTAGCAGGATCATTCAGTACTTC. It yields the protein CASSSASRIIQYF.

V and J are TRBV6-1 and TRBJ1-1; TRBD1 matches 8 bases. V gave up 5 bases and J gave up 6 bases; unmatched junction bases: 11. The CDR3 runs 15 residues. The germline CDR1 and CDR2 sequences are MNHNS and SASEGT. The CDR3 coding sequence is TGTGCCAGCAGTCCAAAAGGACAGGGCCGGGCTGAAGCTTTCTTT. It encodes CASSPKGQGRAEAFF.

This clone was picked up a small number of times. CDR3 nucleotides: TGCGCCAGCAGCCTAGATGGCAGGGGGAACAATCAGCCCCAGCATTTT. Its protein product is CASSLDGRGNNQPQHF. The chain joins TRBV4-1 to TRBJ1-5, with 7 nucleotides matching TRBD1. From germline, CDR1 is MGHRA and CDR2 YSYEKL. This CDR3 has 16 amino acids. V gave up 4 bases and J gave up 3 bases; unmatched junction bases: 9.

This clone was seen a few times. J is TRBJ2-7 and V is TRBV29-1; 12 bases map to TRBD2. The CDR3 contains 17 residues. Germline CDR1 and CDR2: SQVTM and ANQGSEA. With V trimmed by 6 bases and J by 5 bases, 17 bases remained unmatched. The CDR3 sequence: CSVGQGLLAGGYHEQYF. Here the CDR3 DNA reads TGCAGCGTCGGACAGGGCCTACTAGCGGGAGGTTACCACGAGCAGTACTTC.

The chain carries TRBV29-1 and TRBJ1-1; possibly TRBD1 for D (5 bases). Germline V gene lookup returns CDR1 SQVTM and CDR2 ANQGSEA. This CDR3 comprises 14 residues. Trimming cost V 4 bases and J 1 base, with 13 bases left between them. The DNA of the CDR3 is TGCAGCGTTGTTCGGGGGACTGCGAACACTGAAGCTTTCTTT. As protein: CSVVRGTANTEAFF.

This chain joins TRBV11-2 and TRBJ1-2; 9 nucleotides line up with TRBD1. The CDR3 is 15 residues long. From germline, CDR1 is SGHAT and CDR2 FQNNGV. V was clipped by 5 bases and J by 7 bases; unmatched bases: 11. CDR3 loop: CASSPTGTGLAGYTF. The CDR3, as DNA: TGTGCCAGCAGCCCGACCGGGACAGGGCTTGCTGGCTACACCTTC. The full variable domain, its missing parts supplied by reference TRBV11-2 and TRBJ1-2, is EAGVAQSPRYKIIEKRQSVAFWCNPISGHATLYWYQQILGQGPKLLIQFQNNGVVDDSQLPKDRFSAERLKGVDSTLKIQPAKLEDSAVYLCASSPTGTGLAGYTFGSGTRLTVV.

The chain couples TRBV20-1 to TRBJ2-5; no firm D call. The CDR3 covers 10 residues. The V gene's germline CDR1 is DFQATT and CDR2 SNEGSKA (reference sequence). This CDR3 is CRPGRETQYF. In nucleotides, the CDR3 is TGCAGACCGGGTAGGGAGACCCAGTACTTC.

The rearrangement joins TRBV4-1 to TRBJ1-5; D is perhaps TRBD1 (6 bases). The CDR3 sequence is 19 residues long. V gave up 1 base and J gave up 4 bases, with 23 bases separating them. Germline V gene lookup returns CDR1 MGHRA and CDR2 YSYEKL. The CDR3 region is CASSQGNPFGRGRNQPQHF. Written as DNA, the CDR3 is TGCGCCAGCAGCCAAGGTAATCCCTTTGGGCGGGGGCGGAATCAGCCCCAGCATTTT.

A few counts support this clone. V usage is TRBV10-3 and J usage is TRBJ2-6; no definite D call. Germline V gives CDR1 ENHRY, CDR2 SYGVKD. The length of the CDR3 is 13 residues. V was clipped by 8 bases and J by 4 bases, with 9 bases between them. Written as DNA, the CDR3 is TGTGCCATCGGGTCCGCGGGGGCCAACGTCCTGACTTTC. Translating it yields CAIGSAGANVLTF.

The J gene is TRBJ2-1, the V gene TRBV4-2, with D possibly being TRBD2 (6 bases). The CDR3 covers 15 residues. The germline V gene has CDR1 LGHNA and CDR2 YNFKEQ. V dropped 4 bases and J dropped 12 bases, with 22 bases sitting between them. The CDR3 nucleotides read TGTGCCAGCAGCCCCCTTCATGCCACGCCCGGGGGGCAGTTCTTC. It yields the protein CASSPLHATPGGQFF.

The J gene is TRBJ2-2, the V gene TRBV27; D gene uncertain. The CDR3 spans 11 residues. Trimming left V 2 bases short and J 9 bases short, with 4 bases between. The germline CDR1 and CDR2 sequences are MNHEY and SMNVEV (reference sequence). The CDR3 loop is CASSLGRELFF. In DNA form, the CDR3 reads TGTGCCAGCAGTTTAGGAAGGGAGCTGTTTTTT.

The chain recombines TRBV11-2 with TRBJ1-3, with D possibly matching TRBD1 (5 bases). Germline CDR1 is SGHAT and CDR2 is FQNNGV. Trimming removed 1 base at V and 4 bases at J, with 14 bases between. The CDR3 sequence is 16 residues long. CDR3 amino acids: CASSLGLGTAGNTIYF. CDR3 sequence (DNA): TGTGCCAGCAGCTTAGGGCTCGGGACGGCGGGAAACACCATATATTTT.

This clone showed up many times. The CDR3 loop is CASSSSRVEQYF. The DNA for the CDR3 is TGTGCCAGCAGCTCGTCCAGGGTCGAGCAGTACTTC. This chain joins TRBV7-8 and TRBJ2-7; D is possibly TRBD1 (5 bases). The CDR3 runs 12 residues. V was trimmed by 4 bases and J by 6 bases, leaving 10 bases between them. Germline CDR1 reads SGHVS; CDR2 reads FQNEAQ.

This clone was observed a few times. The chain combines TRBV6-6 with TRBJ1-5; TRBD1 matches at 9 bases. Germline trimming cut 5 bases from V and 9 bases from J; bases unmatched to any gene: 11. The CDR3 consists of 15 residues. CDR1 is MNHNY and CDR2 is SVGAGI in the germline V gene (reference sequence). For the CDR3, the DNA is TGTGCCAGCAGTCCAGGACAGGGGCCCGATCGGCCCCAGCATTTT. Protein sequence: CASSPGQGPDRPQHF.

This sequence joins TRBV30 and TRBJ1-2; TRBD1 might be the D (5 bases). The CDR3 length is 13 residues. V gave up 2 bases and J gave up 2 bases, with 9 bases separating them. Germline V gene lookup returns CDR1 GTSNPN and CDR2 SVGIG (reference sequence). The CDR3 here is CAWSTGINYGYTF. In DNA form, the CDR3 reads TGTGCCTGGAGTACAGGCATAAACTATGGCTACACCTTC. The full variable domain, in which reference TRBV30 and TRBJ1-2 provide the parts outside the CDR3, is SQTIHQWPATLVQPVGSPLSLECTVEGTSNPNLYWYRQAAGRGLQLLFYSVGIGQISSEVPQNLSASRPQDRQFILSSKKLLLSDSGFYLCAWSTGINYGYTFGSGTRLTVV.